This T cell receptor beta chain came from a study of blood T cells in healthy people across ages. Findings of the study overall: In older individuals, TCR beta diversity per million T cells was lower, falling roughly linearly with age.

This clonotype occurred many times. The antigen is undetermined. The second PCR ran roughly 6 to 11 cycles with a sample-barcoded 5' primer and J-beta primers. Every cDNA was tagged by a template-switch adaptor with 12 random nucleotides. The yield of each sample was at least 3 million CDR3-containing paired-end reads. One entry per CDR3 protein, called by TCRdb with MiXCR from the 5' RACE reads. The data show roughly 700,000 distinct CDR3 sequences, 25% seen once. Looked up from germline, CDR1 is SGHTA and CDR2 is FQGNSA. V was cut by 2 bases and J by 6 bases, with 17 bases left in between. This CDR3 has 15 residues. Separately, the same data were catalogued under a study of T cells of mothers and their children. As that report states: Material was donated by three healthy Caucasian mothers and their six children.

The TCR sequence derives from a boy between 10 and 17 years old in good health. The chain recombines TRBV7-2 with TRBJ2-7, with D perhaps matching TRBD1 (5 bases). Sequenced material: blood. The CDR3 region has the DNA TGTGCCAGCAGCTTACAGGGTCCAGGGAAGGCCGAGCAGTACTTC. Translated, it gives CASSLQGPGKAEQYF.